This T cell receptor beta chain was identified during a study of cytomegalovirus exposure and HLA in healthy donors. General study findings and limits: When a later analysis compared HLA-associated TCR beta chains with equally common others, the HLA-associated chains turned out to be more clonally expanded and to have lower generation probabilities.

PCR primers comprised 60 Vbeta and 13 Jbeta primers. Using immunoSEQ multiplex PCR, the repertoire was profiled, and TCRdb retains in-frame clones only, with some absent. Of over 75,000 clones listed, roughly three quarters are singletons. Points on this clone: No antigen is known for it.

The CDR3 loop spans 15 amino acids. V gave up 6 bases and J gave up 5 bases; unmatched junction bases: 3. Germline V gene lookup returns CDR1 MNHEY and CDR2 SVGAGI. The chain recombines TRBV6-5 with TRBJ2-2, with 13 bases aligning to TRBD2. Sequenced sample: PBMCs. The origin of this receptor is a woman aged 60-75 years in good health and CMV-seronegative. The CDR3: CASSRTSGRTGELFF. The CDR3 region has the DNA TGTGCCAGCAGCCGGACTAGCGGGAGAACCGGGGAGCTGTTTTTT.